One T cell receptor (beta chain) is described in this entry. The data were obtained in a study of blood T cell repertoires in COVID-19. Study-wide context: COVID-19 samples from acute and convalescent phases originated in the United States, Italy and Spain.

CDR1 is MDHEN, CDR2 SYDVKM, per germline. The CDR3 covers 16 residues. V was clipped by 5 bases and J by 3 bases; unmatched bases: 9. The assay was immunoSEQ multiplex PCR, and TCRdb's table has in-frame clones only and misses some. The table has about 280,000 clones, roughly 87% seen once. The receptor's source is a woman between 35 and 50 years old who had recovered from COVID-19. The chain recombines TRBV28 with TRBJ2-1, with TRBD2 matching over 8 bases. What was sequenced was PBMCs or T cells enriched from blood (not recorded which). The CDR3 region is CASSPPGTSSYNEQFF. The DNA for the CDR3 is TGTGCCAGCAGTCCCCCAGGGACTAGTAGCTACAATGAGCAGTTCTTC.